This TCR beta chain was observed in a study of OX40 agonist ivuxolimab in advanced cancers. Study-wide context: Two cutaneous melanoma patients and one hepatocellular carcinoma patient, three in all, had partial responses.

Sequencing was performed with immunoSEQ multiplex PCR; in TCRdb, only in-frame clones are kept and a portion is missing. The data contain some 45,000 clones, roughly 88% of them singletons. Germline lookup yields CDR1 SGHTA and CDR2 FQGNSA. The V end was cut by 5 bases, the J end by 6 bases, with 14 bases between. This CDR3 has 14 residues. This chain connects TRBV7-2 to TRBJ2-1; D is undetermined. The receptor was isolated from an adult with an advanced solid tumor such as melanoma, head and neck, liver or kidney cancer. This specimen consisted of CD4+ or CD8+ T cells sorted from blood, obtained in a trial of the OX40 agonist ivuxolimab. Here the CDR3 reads CASSLGPGPNEQFF. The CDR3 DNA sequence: TGTGCCAGCAGCCTCGGGCCCGGGCCCAATGAGCAGTTCTTC.